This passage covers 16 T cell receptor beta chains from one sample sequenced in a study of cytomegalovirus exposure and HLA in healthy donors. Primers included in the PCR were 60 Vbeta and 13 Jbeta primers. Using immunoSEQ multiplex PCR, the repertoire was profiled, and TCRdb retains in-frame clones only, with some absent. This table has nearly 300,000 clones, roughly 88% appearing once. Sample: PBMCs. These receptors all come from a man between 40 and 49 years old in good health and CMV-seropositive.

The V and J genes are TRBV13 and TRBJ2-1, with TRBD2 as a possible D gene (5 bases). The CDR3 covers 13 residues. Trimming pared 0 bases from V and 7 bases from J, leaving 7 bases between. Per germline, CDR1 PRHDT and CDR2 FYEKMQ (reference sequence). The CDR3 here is CASSLGPGNEQFF. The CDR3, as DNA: TGTGCCAGCAGCTTAGGTCCGGGAAATGAGCAGTTCTTC.

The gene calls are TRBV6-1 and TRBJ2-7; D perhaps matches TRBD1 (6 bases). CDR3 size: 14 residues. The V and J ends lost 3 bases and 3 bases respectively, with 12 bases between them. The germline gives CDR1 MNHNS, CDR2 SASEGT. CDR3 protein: CASSDGTSFYEQYF. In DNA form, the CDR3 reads TGTGCCAGCAGTGATGGGACAAGCTTCTACGAGCAGTACTTC.

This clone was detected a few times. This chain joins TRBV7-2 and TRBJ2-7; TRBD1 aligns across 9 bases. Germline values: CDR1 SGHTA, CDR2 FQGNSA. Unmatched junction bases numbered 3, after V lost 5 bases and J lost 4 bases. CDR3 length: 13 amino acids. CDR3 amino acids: CASSPGTGYEQYF. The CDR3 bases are TGTGCCAGCAGCCCCGGGACAGGGTACGAGCAGTACTTC.

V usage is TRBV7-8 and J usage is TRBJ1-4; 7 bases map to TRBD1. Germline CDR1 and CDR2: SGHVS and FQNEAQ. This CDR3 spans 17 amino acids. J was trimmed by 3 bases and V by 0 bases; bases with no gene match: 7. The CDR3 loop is CASSLAVPGQPNEKLFF. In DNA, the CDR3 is TGTGCCAGCAGCTTAGCGGTACCGGGACAGCCTAATGAAAAACTGTTTTTT. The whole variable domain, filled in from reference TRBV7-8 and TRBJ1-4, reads GAGVSQSPRYKVAKRGQDVALRCDPISGHVSLFWYQQALGQGPEFLTYFQNEAQLDKSGLPSDRFFAERPEGSVSTLKIQRTQQEDSAVYLCASSLAVPGQPNEKLFFGSGTQLSVL.

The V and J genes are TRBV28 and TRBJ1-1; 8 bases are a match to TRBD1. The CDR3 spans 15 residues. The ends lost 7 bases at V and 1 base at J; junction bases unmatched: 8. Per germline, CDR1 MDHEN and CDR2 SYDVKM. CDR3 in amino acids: CASIAGGAGNTEAFF. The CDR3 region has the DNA TGTGCCAGCATAGCAGGGGGCGCTGGGAACACTGAAGCTTTCTTT. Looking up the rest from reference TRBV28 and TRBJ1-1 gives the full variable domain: DVKVTQSSRYLVKRTGEKVFLECVQDMDHENMFWYRQDPGLGLRLIYFSYDVKMKEKGDIPEGYSVSREKKERFSLILESASTNQTSMYLCASIAGGAGNTEAFFGQGTRLTVV.

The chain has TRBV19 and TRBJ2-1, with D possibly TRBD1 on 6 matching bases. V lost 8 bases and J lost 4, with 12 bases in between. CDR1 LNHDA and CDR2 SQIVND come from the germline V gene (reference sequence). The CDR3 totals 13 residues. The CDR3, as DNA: TGTGCCAGTCAAGAGGGGGAGTACAATGAGCAGTTCTTC. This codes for CASQEGEYNEQFF.

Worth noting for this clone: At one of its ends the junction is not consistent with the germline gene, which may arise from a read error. The CDR3 region has the DNA TGTGCCAGCACTTACAGACACTCAGATACGCAGTATTTT. Translation gives CASTYRHSDTQYF. The gene calls are TRBV6-5 and TRBJ2-3; D not resolved. From germline, CDR1 is MNHEY and CDR2 SVGAGI. CDR3 length equals 13 residues.

The CDR3 protein is CASITGRGVNTEAFF. CDR3 in DNA: TGTGCCAGCATCACAGGTCGGGGGGTCAACACTGAAGCTTTCTTT. The chain couples TRBV27 to TRBJ1-1; tentative D call: TRBD1 (5 bases). This CDR3 contains 15 residues. The V end lost 7 bases, the J end lost 2 bases, and 17 bases lay between the germline ends. Germline V gene data show CDR1 as MNHEY and CDR2 as SMNVEV (reference sequence).

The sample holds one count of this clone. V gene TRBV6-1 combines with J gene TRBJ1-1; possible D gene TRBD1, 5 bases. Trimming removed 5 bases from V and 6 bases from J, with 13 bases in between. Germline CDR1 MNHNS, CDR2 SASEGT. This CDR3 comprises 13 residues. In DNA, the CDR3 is TGTGCCAGCAGTTTCAGGGATAAATCTGAAGCTTTCTTT. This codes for CASSFRDKSEAFF.

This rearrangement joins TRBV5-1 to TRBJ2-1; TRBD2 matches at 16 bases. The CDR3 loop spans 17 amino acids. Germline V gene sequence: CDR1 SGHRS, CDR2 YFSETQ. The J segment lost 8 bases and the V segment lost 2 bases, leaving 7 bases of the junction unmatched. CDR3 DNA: TGCGCCAGCAGCTTCGGGACTAGCGGGAGGGCCTCGGATGAGCAGTTCTTC. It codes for CASSFGTSGRASDEQFF.

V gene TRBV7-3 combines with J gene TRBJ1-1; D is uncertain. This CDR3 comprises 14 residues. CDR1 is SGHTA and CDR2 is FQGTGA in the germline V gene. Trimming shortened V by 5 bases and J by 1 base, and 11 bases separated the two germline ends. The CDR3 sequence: CASSEASGNTEAFF. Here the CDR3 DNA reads TGTGCCAGCAGCGAAGCGTCGGGGAACACTGAAGCTTTCTTT.

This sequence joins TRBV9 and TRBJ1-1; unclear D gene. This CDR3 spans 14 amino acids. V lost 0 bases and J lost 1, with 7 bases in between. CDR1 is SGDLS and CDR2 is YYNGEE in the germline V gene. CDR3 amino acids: CASSVGPGNTEAFF. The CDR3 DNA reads TGTGCCAGCAGCGTAGGCCCGGGGAACACTGAAGCTTTCTTT. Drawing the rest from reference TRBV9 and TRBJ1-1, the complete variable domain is DSGVTQTPKHLITATGQRVTLRCSPRSGDLSVYWYQQSLDQGLQFLIQYYNGEERAKGNILERFSAQQFPDLHSELNLSSLELGDSALYFCASSVGPGNTEAFFGQGTRLTVV.

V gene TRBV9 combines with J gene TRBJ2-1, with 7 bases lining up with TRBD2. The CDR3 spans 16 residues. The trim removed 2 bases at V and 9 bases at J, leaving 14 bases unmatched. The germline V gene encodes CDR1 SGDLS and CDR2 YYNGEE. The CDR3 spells CASSVGRTLPRSEQFF. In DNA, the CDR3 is TGTGCCAGCAGCGTCGGGAGGACCCTTCCCCGATCTGAGCAGTTCTTC.

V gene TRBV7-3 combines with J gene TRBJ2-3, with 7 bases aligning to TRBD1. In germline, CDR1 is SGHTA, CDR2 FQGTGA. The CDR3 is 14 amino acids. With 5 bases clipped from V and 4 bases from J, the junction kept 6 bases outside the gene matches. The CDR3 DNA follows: TGTGCCAGCAGCACAGGGGTCGGGGCAGATACGCAGTATTTT. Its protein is CASSTGVGADTQYF.

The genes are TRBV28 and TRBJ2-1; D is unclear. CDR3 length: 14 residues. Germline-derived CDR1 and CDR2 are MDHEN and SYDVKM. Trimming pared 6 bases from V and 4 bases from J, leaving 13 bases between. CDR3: CASSRPVGYNEQFF. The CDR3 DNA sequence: TGTGCCAGCAGCCGCCCTGTCGGTTACAATGAGCAGTTCTTC.

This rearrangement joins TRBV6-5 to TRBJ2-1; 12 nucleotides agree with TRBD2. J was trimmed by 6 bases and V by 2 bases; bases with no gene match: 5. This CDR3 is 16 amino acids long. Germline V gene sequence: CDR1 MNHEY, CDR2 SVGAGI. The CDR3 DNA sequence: TGTGCCAGCAGTTACCCACTAGCGGGAGGAAGCAATGAGCAGTTCTTC. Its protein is CASSYPLAGGSNEQFF.